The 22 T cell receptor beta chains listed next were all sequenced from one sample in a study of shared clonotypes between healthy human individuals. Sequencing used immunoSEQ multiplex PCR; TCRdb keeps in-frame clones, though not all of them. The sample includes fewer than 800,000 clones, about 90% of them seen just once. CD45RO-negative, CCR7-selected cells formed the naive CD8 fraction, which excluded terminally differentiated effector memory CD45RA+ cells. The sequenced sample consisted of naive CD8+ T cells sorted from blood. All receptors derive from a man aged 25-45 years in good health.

Here the CDR3 DNA reads TGTGCCAGCAGTTTACTCGATCCAGTTTATCCGGCAACTAATGAAAAACTGTTTTTT. It is translated as CASSLLDPVYPATNEKLFF. The V gene is TRBV28, the J gene TRBJ1-4; no clear D gene. Trimming cost V 2 bases and J 0 bases, with 19 bases left between them. Germline V gene data show CDR1 as MDHEN and CDR2 as SYDVKM. The CDR3 is 19 residues long.

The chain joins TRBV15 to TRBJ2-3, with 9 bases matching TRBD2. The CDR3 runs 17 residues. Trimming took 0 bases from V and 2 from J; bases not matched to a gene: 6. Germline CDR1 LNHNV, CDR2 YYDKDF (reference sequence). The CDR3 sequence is CATSRDSGSRSTDTQYF. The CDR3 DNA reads TGTGCCACCAGCAGAGATAGCGGGAGTCGGTCCACAGATACGCAGTATTTT.

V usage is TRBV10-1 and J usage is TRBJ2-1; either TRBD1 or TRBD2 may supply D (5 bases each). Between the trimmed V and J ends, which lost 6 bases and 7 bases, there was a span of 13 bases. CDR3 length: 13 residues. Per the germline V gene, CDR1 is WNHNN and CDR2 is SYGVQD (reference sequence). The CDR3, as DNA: TGCGCCAGCAGCCCGGGACGTTCAAATGAGCAGTTCTTC. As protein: CASSPGRSNEQFF.

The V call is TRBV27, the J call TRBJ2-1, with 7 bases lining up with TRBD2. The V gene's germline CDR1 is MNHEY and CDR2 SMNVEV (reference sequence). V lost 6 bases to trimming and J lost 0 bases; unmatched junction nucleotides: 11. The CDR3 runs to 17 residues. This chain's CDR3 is CASSPQEAGSSYNEQFF. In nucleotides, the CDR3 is TGTGCCAGCAGCCCTCAGGAAGCGGGGAGCTCCTACAATGAGCAGTTCTTC.

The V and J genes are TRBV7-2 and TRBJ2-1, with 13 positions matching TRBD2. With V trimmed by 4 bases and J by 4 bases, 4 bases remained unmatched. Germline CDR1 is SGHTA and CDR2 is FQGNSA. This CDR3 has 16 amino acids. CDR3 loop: CASSSKLAGGYNEQFF. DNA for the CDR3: TGTGCCAGCAGCTCCAAACTAGCGGGAGGGTACAATGAGCAGTTCTTC.

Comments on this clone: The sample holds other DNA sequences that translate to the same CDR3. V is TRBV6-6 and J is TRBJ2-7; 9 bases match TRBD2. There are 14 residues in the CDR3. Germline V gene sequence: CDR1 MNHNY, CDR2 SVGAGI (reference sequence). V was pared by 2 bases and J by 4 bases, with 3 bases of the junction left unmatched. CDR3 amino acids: CASSYGAGGYEQYF. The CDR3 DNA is TGTGCCAGCAGTTACGGAGCGGGAGGATACGAGCAGTACTTC.

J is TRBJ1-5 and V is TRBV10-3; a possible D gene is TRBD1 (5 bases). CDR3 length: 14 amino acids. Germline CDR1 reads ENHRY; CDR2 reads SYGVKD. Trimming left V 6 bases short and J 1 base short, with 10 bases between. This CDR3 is CAIRGGGSNQPQHF. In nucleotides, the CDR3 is TGTGCCATCAGGGGTGGGGGGAGCAATCAGCCCCAGCATTTT.

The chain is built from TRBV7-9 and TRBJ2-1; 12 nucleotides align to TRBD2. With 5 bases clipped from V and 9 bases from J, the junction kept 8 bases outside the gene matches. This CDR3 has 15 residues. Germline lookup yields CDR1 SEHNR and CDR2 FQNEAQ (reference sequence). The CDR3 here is CASSQRTSGTAEQFF. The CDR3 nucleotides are TGTGCCAGCAGCCAACGGACTAGCGGGACGGCTGAGCAGTTCTTC.

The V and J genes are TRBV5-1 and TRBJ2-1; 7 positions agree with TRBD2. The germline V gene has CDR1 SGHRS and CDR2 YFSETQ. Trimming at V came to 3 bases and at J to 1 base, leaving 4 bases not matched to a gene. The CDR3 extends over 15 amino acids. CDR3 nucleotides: TGCGCCAGCAGCTCGCAGCGGGATTCCTACAATGAGCAGTTCTTC. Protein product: CASSSQRDSYNEQFF.

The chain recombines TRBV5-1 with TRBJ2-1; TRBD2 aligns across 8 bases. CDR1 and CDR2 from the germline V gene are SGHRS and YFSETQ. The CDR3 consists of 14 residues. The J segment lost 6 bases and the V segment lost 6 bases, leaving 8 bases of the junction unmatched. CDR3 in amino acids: CASNPGLVPNEQFF. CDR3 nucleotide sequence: TGCGCCAGCAACCCGGGACTAGTGCCCAATGAGCAGTTCTTC.

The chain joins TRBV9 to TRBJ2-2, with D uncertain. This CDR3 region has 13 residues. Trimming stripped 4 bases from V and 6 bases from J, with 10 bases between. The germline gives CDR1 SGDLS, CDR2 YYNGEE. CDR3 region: CASSPRLAGELFF. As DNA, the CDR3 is TGTGCCAGCAGCCCAAGACTCGCCGGGGAGCTGTTTTTT.

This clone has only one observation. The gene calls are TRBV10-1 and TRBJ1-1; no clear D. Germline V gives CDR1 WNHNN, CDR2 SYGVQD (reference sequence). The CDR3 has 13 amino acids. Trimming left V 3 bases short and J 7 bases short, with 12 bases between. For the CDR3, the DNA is TGCGCCAGCAGTGAATTGGGGTTGAGTGAAGCTTTCTTT. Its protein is CASSELGLSEAFF.

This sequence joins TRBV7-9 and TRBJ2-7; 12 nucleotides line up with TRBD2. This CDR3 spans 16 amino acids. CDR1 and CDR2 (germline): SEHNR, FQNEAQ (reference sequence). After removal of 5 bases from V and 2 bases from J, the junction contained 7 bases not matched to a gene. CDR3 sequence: CASSASLAGGPYEQYF. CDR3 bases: TGTGCCAGCAGCGCGTCTCTAGCGGGAGGGCCCTACGAGCAGTACTTC.

The chain's CDR3 is CASSQVHTGELFF. The CDR3 DNA reads TGCGCCAGCAGCCAAGTTCACACCGGGGAGCTGTTTTTT. The chain recombines TRBV4-1 with TRBJ2-2; D remains unclear. CDR1 is MGHRA, CDR2 YSYEKL, per germline. The CDR3 is 13 amino acids. V was clipped by 1 base and J by 3 bases, with 3 bases between them.

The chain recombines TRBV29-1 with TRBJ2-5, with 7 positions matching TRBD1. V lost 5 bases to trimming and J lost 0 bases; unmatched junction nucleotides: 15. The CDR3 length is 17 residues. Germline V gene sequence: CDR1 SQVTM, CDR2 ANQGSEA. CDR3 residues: CSVIGPGQGVYQETQYF. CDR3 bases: TGCAGCGTTATAGGTCCGGGCCAGGGGGTTTACCAAGAGACCCAGTACTTC. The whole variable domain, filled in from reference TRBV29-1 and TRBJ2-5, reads SAVISQKPSRDICQRGTSLTIQCQVDSQVTMMFWYRQQPGQSLTLIATANQGSEATYESGFVIDKFPISRPNLTFSTLTVSNMSPEDSSIYLCSVIGPGQGVYQETQYFGPGTRLLVL.

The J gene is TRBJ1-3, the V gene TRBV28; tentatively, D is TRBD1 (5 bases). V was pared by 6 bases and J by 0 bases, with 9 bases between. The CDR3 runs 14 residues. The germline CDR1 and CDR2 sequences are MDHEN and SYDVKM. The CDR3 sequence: CASRQAHSGNTIYF. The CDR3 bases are TGTGCCAGCAGACAGGCCCACTCTGGAAACACCATATATTTT.

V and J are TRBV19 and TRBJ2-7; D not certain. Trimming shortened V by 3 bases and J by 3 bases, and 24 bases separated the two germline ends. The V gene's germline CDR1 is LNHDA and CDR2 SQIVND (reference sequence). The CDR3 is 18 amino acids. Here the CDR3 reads CASSIMPSSSDLSYEQYF. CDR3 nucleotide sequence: TGTGCCAGTAGTATTATGCCGAGTTCGAGCGATTTGAGCTACGAGCAGTACTTC. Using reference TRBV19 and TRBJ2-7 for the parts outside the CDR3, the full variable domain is DGGITQSPKYLFRKEGQNVTLSCEQNLNHDAMYWYRQDPGQGLRLIYYSQIVNDFQKGDIAEGYSVSREKKESFPLTVTSAQKNPTAFYLCASSIMPSSSDLSYEQYFGPGTRLTVT.

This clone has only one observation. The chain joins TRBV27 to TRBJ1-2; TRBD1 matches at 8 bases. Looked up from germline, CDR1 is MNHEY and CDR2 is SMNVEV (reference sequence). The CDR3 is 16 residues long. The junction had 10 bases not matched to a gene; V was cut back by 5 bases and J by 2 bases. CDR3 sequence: CASSRLWDRRNYGYTF. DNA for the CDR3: TGTGCCAGCAGTCGACTTTGGGACAGGCGGAACTATGGCTACACCTTC.

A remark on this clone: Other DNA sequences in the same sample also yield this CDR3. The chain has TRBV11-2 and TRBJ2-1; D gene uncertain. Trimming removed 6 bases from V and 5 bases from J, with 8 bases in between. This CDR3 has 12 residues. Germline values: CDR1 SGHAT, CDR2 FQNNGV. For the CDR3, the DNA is TGTGCCAGCAGTTCGCTAGACAATGAGCAGTTCTTC. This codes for CASSSLDNEQFF.

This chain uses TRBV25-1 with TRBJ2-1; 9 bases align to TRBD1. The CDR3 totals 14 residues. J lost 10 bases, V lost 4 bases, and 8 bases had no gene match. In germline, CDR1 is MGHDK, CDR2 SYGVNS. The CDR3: CASSAGQGFREQFF. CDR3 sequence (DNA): TGTGCCAGCAGTGCGGGACAGGGCTTTAGGGAGCAGTTCTTC.

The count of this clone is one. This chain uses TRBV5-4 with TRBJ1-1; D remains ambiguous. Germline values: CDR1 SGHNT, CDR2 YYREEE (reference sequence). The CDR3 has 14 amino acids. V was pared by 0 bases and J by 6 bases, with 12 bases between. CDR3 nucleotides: TGTGCCAGCAGCTTGGAACGCGCGCGGCCTGAAGCTTTCTTT. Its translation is CASSLERARPEAFF. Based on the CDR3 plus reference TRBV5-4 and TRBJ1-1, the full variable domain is ETGVTQSPTHLIKTRGQQVTLRCSSQSGHNTVSWYQQALGQGPQFIFQYYREEENGRGNFPPRFSGLQFPNYSSELNVNALELDDSALYLCASSLERARPEAFFGQGTRLTVV.

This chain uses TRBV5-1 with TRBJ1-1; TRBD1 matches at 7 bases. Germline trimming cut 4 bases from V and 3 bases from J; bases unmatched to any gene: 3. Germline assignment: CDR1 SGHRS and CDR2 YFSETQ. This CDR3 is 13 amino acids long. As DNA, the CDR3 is TGCGCCAGCAGCACCGGGACAGACACTGAAGCTTTCTTT. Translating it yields CASSTGTDTEAFF.